This T cell receptor beta chain was captured in a study of OX40 agonist ivuxolimab in advanced cancers. TCRdb's copy holds only in-frame clones and misses some; the assay was immunoSEQ multiplex PCR. The table includes roughly 71,000 clones, roughly 73% detected once. Worth noting for this clone: What it binds is not known.

V dropped 4 bases and J dropped 4; count of bases not matched to a gene: 7. There are 15 residues in the CDR3. Per the germline V gene, CDR1 is SNHLY and CDR2 is FYNNEI. Study-wide results and caveats: Partial responders at 0.1-3.0 mg/kg had among the lowest clonal expansion.

The sequenced sample was CD4+ or CD8+ T cells sorted from blood, obtained in a trial of the OX40 agonist ivuxolimab. The origin of this receptor is an adult with an advanced solid tumor such as melanoma, head and neck, liver or kidney cancer. J is TRBJ2-3 and V is TRBV2; 8 bases map to TRBD1. The CDR3 sequence is CASSVRTGIADTQYF. CDR3 DNA: TGTGCCAGCAGTGTTCGGACAGGGATCGCAGATACGCAGTATTTT.